The 8 T cell receptor beta chains in this list originate from one sample, sequenced in a study of T cells in Graves' hyperthyroidism and ophthalmopathy. Amplified TCR beta CDR3 regions derived from RNA transcripts. HTBI primers were used for first-round RT-PCR of the TCR CDR3. MiXCR, applied by TCRdb to the multiplex PCR reads, yields one record per CDR3 protein. The sample records about 700,000 distinct CDR3 sequences, roughly 45% being singletons. Input material: peripheral blood or thyroid tissue (not recorded which). Receptor source: an adult man with Graves' disease, either hyperthyroidism or ophthalmopathy (not recorded which).

The chain has TRBV25-1 and TRBJ1-2; TRBD1 agrees at 12 bases. V lost 1 base and J lost 6; bases outside the gene matches: 6. CDR1 MGHDK and CDR2 SYGVNS come from the germline V gene. This CDR3 has 16 residues. The CDR3 is CASSELEGTGGDGYTF. The CDR3 DNA reads TGTGCCAGCAGTGAATTAGAGGGGACAGGGGGCGATGGCTACACCTTC.

This clonotype was recorded many times. Compared with germline, one end of the junction differs, possibly owing to a read error. The rearrangement links TRBV7-9 to TRBJ1-4, with unresolved D. The CDR3 loop spans 13 amino acids. Per germline, CDR1 SEHNR and CDR2 FQNEAQ (reference sequence). The DNA of the CDR3 is TGCGCCAGCAGCTCGCCGACTGATGAAAAACTGTTTTTT. It translates to CASSSPTDEKLFF. The full variable domain, completed using reference TRBV7-9 and TRBJ1-4, is DTGVSQNPRHKITKRGQNVTFRCDPISEHNRLYWYRQTLGQGPEFLTYFQNEAQLEKSRLLSDRFSAERPKGSFSTLEIQRTEQGDSAMYLCASSSPTDEKLFFGSGTQLSVL.

To note about this clonotype: Its ends do not fully match the called genes, so a read error is possible. The rearrangement uses TRBV13 and TRBJ1-1; no firm D call. The CDR3 has 15 residues. Per germline, CDR1 PRHDT and CDR2 FYEKMQ (reference sequence). The CDR3 spells CASSLGAPLNTEAFF. DNA for the CDR3: TGCGCCAGCAGCTTGGGTGCACCCTTGAACACTGAAGCTTTCTTT.

About this clonotype: This may stem from a read error, because a much larger clone lies one nucleotide away. This chain links TRBV7-9 with TRBJ1-4; D might be TRBD1 (6 bases). The germline V gene encodes CDR1 SEHNR and CDR2 FQNEAQ (reference sequence). The CDR3 is made up of 14 amino acids. With 4 bases removed from V and 5 bases from J, the gap between germline ends came to 11 bases. CDR3 amino acids: CASSSGTRNEKLFF. For the CDR3, the DNA is TGTGCCAGCAGCTCTGGGACACGGAATGAAAAACTGTTTTTT.

This clonotype was detected a few times. This chain joins TRBV20-1 and TRBJ1-5, with TRBD1 identical over 9 bases. The CDR3 sequence is 13 residues long. Per germline, CDR1 DFQATT and CDR2 SNEGSKA (reference sequence). V dropped 6 bases and J dropped 5; count of bases not matched to a gene: 5. The CDR3, as DNA: TGCAGTGCCCTAGACAGGGGGGATCAGCCCCAGCATTTT. Amino acids: CSALDRGDQPQHF.

The chain employs TRBV10-2 and TRBJ1-5; TRBD1 might be the D (5 bases). The germline V gene has CDR1 WSHSY and CDR2 SAAADI. CDR3 length: 14 residues. Between the trimmed V and J ends, which lost 2 bases and 5 bases, there was a span of 10 bases. As DNA, the CDR3 is TGCGCCAGCAGTGAGCAGGGCAGCCATCAGCCCCAGCATTTT. As protein: CASSEQGSHQPQHF.

The chain uses TRBV25-1 and TRBJ1-4; TRBD1 matches at 8 bases. Per germline, CDR1 MGHDK and CDR2 SYGVNS. This CDR3 comprises 15 residues. The V segment lost 6 bases and the J segment 7 bases; nucleotides outside the gene matches: 10. The CDR3 DNA follows: TGTGCCAGCAGAGACCGACAGGGGCAGGGTGAAAAACTGTTTTTT. This translates into CASRDRQGQGEKLFF.

The chain carries TRBV7-9 and TRBJ1-2; 8 bases match TRBD1. The CDR3 is made up of 15 amino acids. The V gene end was trimmed by 5 bases and the J gene end by 6 bases; junction bases not matched to a gene: 11. Germline V CDR1 and CDR2: SEHNR, FQNEAQ (reference sequence). CDR3 amino acids: CASSPSGTGGHGYTF. As DNA, the CDR3 is TGTGCCAGCAGCCCCTCCGGGACAGGCGGCCATGGCTACACCTTC.